The next 25 T cell receptor beta chains were all read from a single sample in a study of cytomegalovirus exposure and HLA in healthy donors. PCR amplification relied on 60 Vbeta primers (plus 13 Jbeta primers). Assay: immunoSEQ multiplex PCR; the TCRdb copy retains only in-frame clones and omits some. The data show around 150,000 clones, 80% seen once. Sample: PBMCs. The origin of the receptors is a man aged 25-45 years in good health and CMV-seronegative.

This sequence joins TRBV2 and TRBJ1-5; a possible D gene is TRBD1 (5 bases). The germline CDR1 and CDR2 sequences are SNHLY and FYNNEI. This CDR3 has 16 residues. The V end was cut by 6 bases, the J end by 1 base, with 16 bases between. In DNA form, the CDR3 reads TGTGCCAGCAGGGGGGAGGAAGATAGAAGCAATCAGCCCCAGCATTTT. Translated, it gives CASRGEEDRSNQPQHF.

In nucleotides, the CDR3 is TGTGCCACCAGCAGTTCGGACAGGGCCAGCTACGAGCAGTACTTC. This gives the protein CATSSSDRASYEQYF. The V and J genes are TRBV15 and TRBJ2-7, with TRBD1 identical over 8 bases. Germline-derived CDR1 and CDR2 are LNHNV and YYDKDF (reference sequence). The CDR3 spans 15 residues. With 3 bases clipped from V and 3 bases from J, the junction kept 7 bases outside the gene matches.

V is TRBV28 and J is TRBJ2-5; 8 bases agree with TRBD2. Unmatched junction bases numbered 7, after V lost 6 bases and J lost 4 bases. The CDR3 is made up of 14 amino acids. Germline values: CDR1 MDHEN, CDR2 SYDVKM. The CDR3 sequence: CASRNLAGIETQYF. The CDR3 DNA is TGTGCCAGCAGGAATTTAGCGGGAATAGAGACCCAGTACTTC.

In its sample, this clone was seen once. The gene calls are TRBV19 and TRBJ1-2; no reliable D call. CDR1 LNHDA and CDR2 SQIVND come from the germline V gene (reference sequence). V gave up 4 bases and J gave up 10 bases, with 10 bases separating them. The CDR3 contains 11 residues. The CDR3: CASSTLDNYTF. Here the CDR3 DNA reads TGTGCCAGTAGTACCCTCGACAACTACACCTTC.

There are many counts of this clone. The chain is built from TRBV2 and TRBJ2-1, with a tentative D call TRBD1 (5 bases). CDR1 and CDR2 (germline): SNHLY, FYNNEI. CDR3 length: 12 amino acids. V was trimmed by 9 bases and J by 4 bases, leaving 10 bases between them. CDR3 loop: CASVQGYNEQFF. The CDR3 coding sequence is TGTGCCAGTGTCCAGGGATACAATGAGCAGTTCTTC.

V gene TRBV27 combines with J gene TRBJ1-2; D unclear. This CDR3 has 12 amino acids. V shed 4 bases and J shed 1 base, with 4 bases lying between them. From germline, CDR1 is MNHEY and CDR2 SMNVEV (reference sequence). The chain's CDR3 is CASSSNNYGYTF. CDR3 bases: TGTGCCAGCAGTTCCAATAACTATGGCTACACCTTC.

The CDR3 DNA reads as TGTGCCAGCAGTTACTCGAGCGAGCAGTACTTC. It codes for CASSYSSEQYF. The chain recombines TRBV6-5 with TRBJ2-7; D unclear. Per the germline V gene, CDR1 is MNHEY and CDR2 is SVGAGI. V lost 0 bases to trimming and J lost 6 bases, with 3 bases between them. The CDR3 is 11 amino acids.

The chain has TRBV7-2 and TRBJ2-1; a possible D gene is TRBD2 (6 bases). This CDR3 contains 14 residues. Trimming took off 7 bases at V and 7 bases at J, with 17 bases between the two ends. Germline V gene sequence: CDR1 SGHTA, CDR2 FQGNSA. CDR3: CASTPGGARNEQFF. In nucleotides, the CDR3 is TGTGCCAGCACGCCTGGCGGGGCTAGAAATGAGCAGTTCTTC.

V usage is TRBV28 and J usage is TRBJ1-4, with TRBD1 matching 9 bases. Losses at the gene ends were 2 bases for V and 10 bases for J; bases not matched to a gene: 5. Germline V gene lookup returns CDR1 MDHEN and CDR2 SYDVKM. The CDR3 spans 14 residues. The CDR3 spells CASSLKGQGGKLFF. CDR3 DNA sequence: TGTGCCAGCAGTTTAAAGGGACAGGGTGGAAAACTGTTTTTT.

The chain combines TRBV29-1 with TRBJ2-7, with 7 bases lining up with TRBD1. The CDR3 covers 12 residues. With 4 bases clipped from V and 2 bases from J, the junction kept 2 bases outside the gene matches. Germline lookup yields CDR1 SQVTM and CDR2 ANQGSEA. The CDR3 bases are TGCAGCGTTGGGGACAGTACCTACGAGCAGTACTTC. This gives the protein CSVGDSTYEQYF.

This chain links TRBV27 with TRBJ2-3, with 8 nucleotides matching TRBD1. The trim removed 4 bases at V and 7 bases at J, leaving 7 bases unmatched. CDR3 size: 14 residues. Germline-derived CDR1 and CDR2 are MNHEY and SMNVEV (reference sequence). This CDR3 reads CASSSSDRAHTQYF. In DNA, the CDR3 is TGTGCCAGCAGTTCATCGGACAGGGCGCATACGCAGTATTTT.

The chain employs TRBV7-6 and TRBJ2-1; 11 positions agree with TRBD1. Trimming removed 3 bases from V and 6 bases from J; junction bases left unmatched: 1. The CDR3 is 14 amino acids. Germline V gene sequence: CDR1 SGHVS, CDR2 FNYEAQ. The CDR3 loop is CASSLGTGGNEQFF. The CDR3, as DNA: TGTGCCAGCAGCTTGGGGACAGGGGGCAATGAGCAGTTCTTC.

The chain has TRBV5-4 and TRBJ2-5; TRBD2 matches 8 bases. The CDR3 length is 15 residues. After removal of 0 bases from V and 1 base from J, the junction contained 2 bases not matched to a gene. Germline V gene sequence: CDR1 SGHNT, CDR2 YYREEE (reference sequence). The CDR3 is CASSLGLAIQETQYF. The CDR3 bases are TGTGCCAGCAGCTTGGGACTAGCGATCCAAGAGACCCAGTACTTC.

The chain recombines TRBV5-4 with TRBJ2-3; 9 bases map to TRBD1. J lost 2 bases, V lost 5 bases, and 18 bases had no gene match. Germline V gene lookup returns CDR1 SGHNT and CDR2 YYREEE (reference sequence). This CDR3 is built from 19 residues. CDR3 DNA sequence: TGTGCCAGCAGATTGTCGGGACAGGGAAGGACCACGTCCACAGATACGCAGTATTTT. Its translation: CASRLSGQGRTTSTDTQYF. Full variable domain (outside the CDR3, taken from reference TRBV5-4 and TRBJ2-3): ETGVTQSPTHLIKTRGQQVTLRCSSQSGHNTVSWYQQALGQGPQFIFQYYREEENGRGNFPPRFSGLQFPNYSSELNVNALELDDSALYLCASRLSGQGRTTSTDTQYFGPGTRLTVL.

This chain links TRBV11-2 with TRBJ1-3; D gene unclear. The CDR3 length is 16 residues. CDR1 SGHAT and CDR2 FQNNGV come from the germline V gene. V lost 5 bases and J lost 0, with 14 bases in between. CDR3 residues: CASSLSPYHSGNTIYF. The CDR3 DNA reads TGTGCCAGCAGCCTTAGCCCGTATCACTCTGGAAACACCATATATTTT.

The chain uses TRBV30 and TRBJ2-3; D remains ambiguous. V was shortened by 1 base and J by 5 bases, with 10 bases between the two germline ends. CDR3 length: 13 amino acids. Germline V CDR1 and CDR2: GTSNPN, SVGIG (reference sequence). CDR3 protein: CAWSGTTRDTQYF. The CDR3 DNA reads TGTGCCTGGAGTGGCACCACTCGAGATACGCAGTATTTT.

The chain combines TRBV29-1 with TRBJ1-5; 8 positions agree with TRBD1. CDR3 length: 13 amino acids. After removal of 3 bases from V and 6 bases from J, the junction contained 4 bases not matched to a gene. Germline CDR1 SQVTM, CDR2 ANQGSEA. In DNA form, the CDR3 reads TGCAGCGTTGAGCAGGGGGCAGGTCAGCCCCAGCATTTT. Translating it yields CSVEQGAGQPQHF.

This chain connects TRBV30 to TRBJ1-1, with a tentative D call TRBD1 (6 bases). The germline V and J ends were trimmed by 5 bases and 7 bases, with 17 bases remaining between them. The germline CDR1 and CDR2 sequences are GTSNPN and SVGIG (reference sequence). The CDR3 loop spans 13 amino acids. CDR3 nucleotides: TGTGCCTGGGGCGAGCCGGGCAGGGGTGAAGCTTTCTTT. As protein: CAWGEPGRGEAFF.

This sequence joins TRBV4-1 and TRBJ2-2; TRBD2 aligns across 13 bases. J gave up 6 bases and V 2 bases, and 6 bases lay outside the gene matches. The CDR3 totals 17 residues. CDR1 is MGHRA and CDR2 is YSYEKL in the germline V gene. In DNA form, the CDR3 reads TGCGCCAGCAGCCAACTACTAGCGGGAGGGCTTGCCGGGGAGCTGTTTTTT. Translation gives CASSQLLAGGLAGELFF.

V usage is TRBV2 and J usage is TRBJ2-3; D is unresolved. Trimming removed 7 bases at V and 2 bases at J, with 4 bases between. This CDR3 contains 11 residues. Germline lookup yields CDR1 SNHLY and CDR2 FYNNEI. The CDR3: CASTYTDTQYF. The CDR3 DNA follows: TGTGCCAGCACCTACACAGATACGCAGTATTTT.

The rearrangement links TRBV10-3 to TRBJ1-2, with D unclear. Per germline, CDR1 ENHRY and CDR2 SYGVKD. This CDR3 comprises 17 residues. V gave up 8 bases and J gave up 0 bases, with 22 bases separating them. For the CDR3, the DNA is TGTGCCATCTTTAACGCCGATGCCCCGGGAACTAACTATGGCTACACCTTC. As protein: CAIFNADAPGTNYGYTF.

The chain carries TRBV16 and TRBJ2-7; 7 bases line up with TRBD1. The CDR3 extends over 13 amino acids. Trimming took 0 bases from V and 10 from J; bases not matched to a gene: 6. Per germline, CDR1 KGHSY and CDR2 FQNENV. The CDR3 DNA is TGTGCCAGCAGCCAATCAGGGGGCGAGGAACAGTACTTC. It yields the protein CASSQSGGEEQYF.

A few counts support this clone. V gene TRBV4-1 combines with J gene TRBJ2-4; tentatively, D is TRBD2 (6 bases). Trimming left V 1 base short and J 3 bases short, with 10 bases between. CDR1 is MGHRA and CDR2 is YSYEKL in the germline V gene. This CDR3 spans 15 amino acids. The CDR3 protein is CASSQVGGFKNIQYF. The CDR3 nucleotides are TGCGCCAGCAGCCAAGTGGGGGGATTCAAAAACATTCAGTACTTC.

This sequence joins TRBV10-3 and TRBJ2-7, with 10 bases matching TRBD1. The CDR3 runs to 13 residues. After removal of 8 bases from V and 5 bases from J, the junction contained 6 bases not matched to a gene. Germline V CDR1 and CDR2: ENHRY, SYGVKD. As DNA, the CDR3 is TGTGCCATCCGGGACAGGGGAAAGAACGAGCAGTACTTC. This codes for CAIRDRGKNEQYF.

V is TRBV27 and J is TRBJ2-7, with D possibly matching TRBD1 (6 bases). V was cut by 5 bases and J by 6 bases, with 20 bases left in between. The CDR3 covers 15 residues. Germline V gene data show CDR1 as MNHEY and CDR2 as SMNVEV (reference sequence). As DNA, the CDR3 is TGTGCCAGCAGTCCTATAGGCACAGGGCGACGCGAGCAGTACTTC. Protein: CASSPIGTGRREQYF.